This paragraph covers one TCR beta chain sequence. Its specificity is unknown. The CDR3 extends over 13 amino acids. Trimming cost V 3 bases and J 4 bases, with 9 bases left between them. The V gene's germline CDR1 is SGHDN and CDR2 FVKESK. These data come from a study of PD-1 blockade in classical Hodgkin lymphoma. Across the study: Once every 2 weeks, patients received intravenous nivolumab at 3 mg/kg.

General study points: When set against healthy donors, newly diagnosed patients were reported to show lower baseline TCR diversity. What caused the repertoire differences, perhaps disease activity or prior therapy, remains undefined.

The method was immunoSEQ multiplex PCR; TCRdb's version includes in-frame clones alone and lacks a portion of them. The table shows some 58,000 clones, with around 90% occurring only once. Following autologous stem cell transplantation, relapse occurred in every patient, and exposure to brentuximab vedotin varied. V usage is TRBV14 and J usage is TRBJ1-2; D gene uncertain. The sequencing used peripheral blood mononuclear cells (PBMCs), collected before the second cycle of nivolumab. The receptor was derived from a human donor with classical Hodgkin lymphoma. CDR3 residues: CASSHSGSYGYTF. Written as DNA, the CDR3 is TGTGCCAGCAGCCATTCGGGGAGCTATGGCTACACCTTC. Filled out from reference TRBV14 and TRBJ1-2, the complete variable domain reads EAGVTQFPSHSVIEKGQTVTLRCDPISGHDNLYWYRRVMGKEIKFLLHFVKESKQDESGMPNNRFLAERTGGTYSTLKVQPAELEDSGVYFCASSHSGSYGYTFGSGTRLTVV.